This is a list of T cell receptor beta chains from one sample in a study of blood T cell repertoires in COVID-19. The assay was immunoSEQ multiplex PCR, and TCRdb's table has in-frame clones only and misses some. The sample holds around 230,000 clones, just under 85% seen once. The sequenced material came from PBMCs or T cells enriched from blood (not recorded which). These receptors all come from a middle-aged man who had recovered from COVID-19. CDR3s include the opening cysteine and the closing phenylalanine or tryptophan. Size tells how often a clone was seen (once, few, many) or the class of an expanded clone, and some rows leave it out.

CDR3aa: CASRVDTGRVAEAFF; v_gene: TRBV28; abundance: NA; j_gene: TRBJ1-1
CDR3aa: CASSQRRGPPNEQFF; v_gene: TRBV4-2; abundance: NA; j_gene: TRBJ2-1
CDR3aa: CASSDDRVRGYTF; v_gene: TRBV6-1; abundance: few; j_gene: TRBJ1-2
CDR3aa: CASSSPPYNEQFF; v_gene: TRBV27; abundance: NA; j_gene: TRBJ2-1
CDR3aa: CASSLLGLAGSYEQYF; v_gene: TRBV11-2; abundance: NA; j_gene: TRBJ2-7
CDR3aa: CSAQDIAYEQYF; v_gene: TRBV29-1; abundance: NA; j_gene: TRBJ2-7
CDR3aa: CASSFGGLVSTDTQYF; v_gene: TRBV5-6; abundance: NA; j_gene: TRBJ2-3
CDR3aa: CASSLPQGNEQFF; v_gene: TRBV5-4; abundance: NA; j_gene: TRBJ2-1
CDR3aa: CASSGTGSNEKLFF; v_gene: TRBV5-1; abundance: NA; j_gene: TRBJ1-4
CDR3aa: CASSPQGRNTEAFF; v_gene: TRBV27; abundance: few; j_gene: TRBJ1-1
CDR3aa: CASSVGSPGETQYF; v_gene: TRBV7-3; abundance: NA; j_gene: TRBJ2-5
CDR3aa: CATGGRNTEAFF; v_gene: TRBV10-3; abundance: few; j_gene: TRBJ1-1
CDR3aa: CATPGAGTRTDTQYF; v_gene: TRBV24-1; abundance: NA; j_gene: TRBJ2-3
CDR3aa: CASSYSNLAGNNEQFF; v_gene: TRBV6-2/TRBV6-3; abundance: NA; j_gene: TRBJ2-1
CDR3aa: CASSLVQGSTEAFF; v_gene: TRBV5-4; abundance: few; j_gene: TRBJ1-1
CDR3aa: CASSRALRQSYEQYF; v_gene: TRBV3-1/TRBV3-2; abundance: NA; j_gene: TRBJ2-7
CDR3aa: CASIPDRTGYGYTF; v_gene: TRBV2; abundance: few; j_gene: TRBJ1-2